The source of this T cell receptor (beta chain) is a study of CD8 T cells in ankylosing spondylitis. The germline V gene encodes CDR1 MDHEN and CDR2 SYDVKM. V was cut by 3 bases and J by 2 bases, with 14 bases left in between. CDR3 length equals 15 residues. In its sample, this clonotype was seen a few times. By quantitative 5'-RACE with molecular barcodes, the TCR beta libraries were made. TCRdb ran MiXCR on the 5' RACE reads and lists one entry per CDR3 protein. The data contain about 350,000 distinct CDR3 sequences, 20% to 25% of them singletons. The sample comprised blood, either unsorted or a sorted T cell fraction (not recorded which). This TCR was recovered from a male donor with ankylosing spondylitis or in good health (not recorded which). The chain carries TRBV28 and TRBJ2-7; a possible D gene is TRBD2 (5 bases). DNA for the CDR3: TGTGCCAGCAGTTTGTTAGGACTGGCCGCCTACGAGCAGTACTTC. Its translation is CASSLLGLAAYEQYF.